Listed below are T cell receptor beta chains from one sample, sequenced in a study of regulatory dendritic cells for organ transplantation. Libraries were prepared by immunoSEQ multiplex PCR; TCRdb keeps only in-frame clonotypes and omits some of them. The sample has 25,000 to 35,000 clones, almost 80% seen once. What was sequenced was memory CD4+ T cells from blood. Receptor source: a human donor in good health. Each CDR3 is given with its conserved first and last residue. Fields, in order: clone size, J gene, V gene, D gene, CDR3 DNA, CDR3 protein. A D gene is named only where the DNA matches it firmly. The listing skips clone size in some rows; elsewhere it reads once, few, many or a size class.

clone size: few; J gene: TRBJ2-5; V gene: TRBV2; D gene: TRBD1; CDR3 DNA: TGTGCCAGCAGTAGGGAACGGCAGGGGGCTCGAGAGACCCAGTACTTC; CDR3 protein: CASSRERQGARETQYF
clone size: NA; J gene: TRBJ1-2; V gene: TRBV19; D gene: TRBD1; CDR3 DNA: TGTGCCAGTAGTATGGAATACGACAGGGGATATAACTATGGCTACACCTTC; CDR3 protein: CASSMEYDRGYNYGYTF
clone size: NA; J gene: TRBJ2-7; V gene: TRBV30; D gene: NA; CDR3 DNA: TGTGCCTGGGGGAGACAGGGAGGAAGCTACGAGCAGTACTTC; CDR3 protein: CAWGRQGGSYEQYF
clone size: NA; J gene: TRBJ2-2; V gene: TRBV20-1; D gene: NA; CDR3 DNA: TGCAGTGCTAGACAGAACGGGGAGCTGTTTTTT; CDR3 protein: CSARQNGELFF
clone size: NA; J gene: TRBJ1-5; V gene: TRBV10-3; D gene: NA; CDR3 DNA: TGTGCCATCAGTGACTACGGCCGGGGCAATCAGCCCCAGCATTTT; CDR3 protein: CAISDYGRGNQPQHF
clone size: few; J gene: TRBJ2-5; V gene: TRBV19; D gene: TRBD1; CDR3 DNA: TGTGCCAGTAGTATAACAGGGGGTGGGGAGACCCAGTACTTC; CDR3 protein: CASSITGGGETQYF
clone size: NA; J gene: TRBJ2-3; V gene: TRBV7-8; D gene: NA; CDR3 DNA: TGTGCCAGCAGCTTGGACTCCGGTACGCAGTATTTT; CDR3 protein: CASSLDSGTQYF
clone size: NA; J gene: TRBJ2-3; V gene: TRBV7-3; D gene: TRBD1; CDR3 DNA: TGTGCCAGCAGGGCAGGGGGATCTCCAGATACGCAGTATTTT; CDR3 protein: CASRAGGSPDTQYF
clone size: NA; J gene: TRBJ2-3; V gene: TRBV6-4; D gene: TRBD2; CDR3 DNA: TGTGCCAGCAGTGACTCAAGCGGGGGGGCCGATACGCAGTATTTT; CDR3 protein: CASSDSSGGADTQYF
clone size: few; J gene: TRBJ1-1; V gene: TRBV28; D gene: NA; CDR3 DNA: TGTGCCAGCACCATAATGGGGGGCAATTCTCCTGAAGCTTTCTTT; CDR3 protein: CASTIMGGNSPEAFF
clone size: few; J gene: TRBJ1-5; V gene: TRBV18; D gene: NA; CDR3 DNA: TGTGCCAGCTCACCGCTGGGGGACAATCAGCCCCAGCATTTT; CDR3 protein: CASSPLGDNQPQHF
clone size: NA; J gene: TRBJ2-7; V gene: TRBV29-1; D gene: TRBD1; CDR3 DNA: TGCAGCGTTGAATTGGGGGGACAGGGCGGATACGAGCAGTACTTC; CDR3 protein: CSVELGGQGGYEQYF
clone size: few; J gene: TRBJ2-2; V gene: TRBV2; D gene: NA; CDR3 DNA: TGTGCCAGCCGATTGCGGACCGGGGAGCTGTTTTTT; CDR3 protein: CASRLRTGELFF
clone size: NA; J gene: TRBJ1-4; V gene: TRBV7-7; D gene: TRBD1; CDR3 DNA: TGTGCTAGCAGCTTCGGCAGGGGGTATGAAAAACTGTTTTTT; CDR3 protein: CASSFGRGYEKLFF
clone size: NA; J gene: TRBJ2-1; V gene: TRBV7-3; D gene: NA; CDR3 DNA: TGTGCCAGCAGTTTAACAGGTTCGGGTGAGCAGTTCTTC; CDR3 protein: CASSLTGSGEQFF
clone size: NA; J gene: TRBJ2-1; V gene: TRBV2; D gene: NA; CDR3 DNA: TGTGCCAGCAAGGGGGACAACTCCTACAATGAGCAGTTCTTC; CDR3 protein: CASKGDNSYNEQFF
clone size: NA; J gene: TRBJ2-1; V gene: TRBV18; D gene: TRBD2; CDR3 DNA: TGTGCCAGCTCACCACAAACCGGGACTAGCATCTACAATGAGCAGTTCTTC; CDR3 protein: CASSPQTGTSIYNEQFF
clone size: NA; J gene: TRBJ1-6; V gene: TRBV28; D gene: NA; CDR3 DNA: TGTGCCAGCGTGGTGCGGGGTTCACCCCTCCACTTT; CDR3 protein: CASVVRGSPLHF
clone size: NA; J gene: TRBJ1-1; V gene: TRBV7-2; D gene: TRBD1; CDR3 DNA: TGTGCCAGCAGCCCGCGGACAGGGGGCCACACTGAAGCTTTCTTT; CDR3 protein: CASSPRTGGHTEAFF
clone size: NA; J gene: TRBJ1-5; V gene: TRBV5-5; D gene: NA; CDR3 DNA: TGTGCCAGCAGCTTGGGCCCCAGGCCAGTTGAACCAGAAAATCAGCCCCAGCATTTT; CDR3 protein: CASSLGPRPVEPENQPQHF
clone size: few; J gene: TRBJ1-1; V gene: TRBV7-3; D gene: NA; CDR3 DNA: TGTGCCAGCAGCTTACAGAGGAACACTGAAGCTTTCTTT; CDR3 protein: CASSLQRNTEAFF
clone size: NA; J gene: TRBJ2-5; V gene: TRBV6-5; D gene: NA; CDR3 DNA: TGTGCCAGCAGTTACTCCCACCTCCAAGAGACCCAGTACTTC; CDR3 protein: CASSYSHLQETQYF
clone size: NA; J gene: TRBJ2-7; V gene: TRBV19; D gene: NA; CDR3 DNA: TGTGCCAGTAGTATAAAGGGCCAGGGAGCCTACGAGCAGTACTTC; CDR3 protein: CASSIKGQGAYEQYF
clone size: NA; J gene: TRBJ2-1; V gene: TRBV19; D gene: TRBD2; CDR3 DNA: TGTGCCAGTAGTATCGGGAGGAGCTCCTACAATGAGCAGTTCTTC; CDR3 protein: CASSIGRSSYNEQFF
clone size: NA; J gene: TRBJ1-2; V gene: TRBV19; D gene: TRBD1; CDR3 DNA: TGTGCCAGTAGTACCGAACGGGACAGGGATAACTATGGCTACACCTTC; CDR3 protein: CASSTERDRDNYGYTF
clone size: NA; J gene: TRBJ2-7; V gene: TRBV13; D gene: NA; CDR3 DNA: TGTGCCAGCAGCTTAGCGAAGGGAATTATGAGCGAGCAGTACTTC; CDR3 protein: CASSLAKGIMSEQYF
clone size: NA; J gene: TRBJ2-7; V gene: TRBV6-5; D gene: NA; CDR3 DNA: TGTGCCAGCAGTAACCCAGGGTCCTACGAGCAGTACTTC; CDR3 protein: CASSNPGSYEQYF
clone size: NA; J gene: TRBJ2-7; V gene: TRBV7-6; D gene: TRBD2; CDR3 DNA: TGTGCCAGCAGCTTAGCTCGGGGGGTCGGACCCTACGAGCAGTACTTC; CDR3 protein: CASSLARGVGPYEQYF
clone size: NA; J gene: TRBJ2-3; V gene: TRBV29-1; D gene: NA; CDR3 DNA: TGCAGCGCAGCGAACACAGATACGCAGTATTTT; CDR3 protein: CSAANTDTQYF
clone size: medium-sized; J gene: TRBJ2-3; V gene: TRBV27; D gene: TRBD2; CDR3 DNA: TGTGCCAGCAGTTTACGGGAGGGCCTCACAGATACGCAGTATTTT; CDR3 protein: CASSLREGLTDTQYF
clone size: NA; J gene: TRBJ2-7; V gene: TRBV11-2; D gene: TRBD1; CDR3 DNA: TGTGCCAGCAGATCAGGGGGTCCTTACTACGAGCAGTACTTC; CDR3 protein: CASRSGGPYYEQYF
clone size: NA; J gene: TRBJ1-2; V gene: TRBV27; D gene: TRBD1; CDR3 DNA: TGTGCCAGCAGTTTATCGGGCTCCGGGACAGGGGAGACCTATGGCTACACCTTC; CDR3 protein: CASSLSGSGTGETYGYTF
clone size: NA; J gene: TRBJ1-1; V gene: TRBV27; D gene: NA; CDR3 DNA: TGTGCCAGCAGTTTATCTTGGGACGGGACCGGGGCTTTCTTT; CDR3 protein: CASSLSWDGTGAFF
clone size: NA; J gene: TRBJ2-7; V gene: TRBV2; D gene: TRBD1; CDR3 DNA: TGTGCCAGCAGAACAGACAGGGGGACCTACGAGCAGTACTTC; CDR3 protein: CASRTDRGTYEQYF
clone size: NA; J gene: TRBJ2-7; V gene: TRBV2; D gene: NA; CDR3 DNA: TGTGCCAGCAACGCCCCCTTCGCCTACGAGCAGTACTTC; CDR3 protein: CASNAPFAYEQYF
clone size: NA; J gene: TRBJ1-1; V gene: TRBV6-1; D gene: NA; CDR3 DNA: TGTGCCAGCAGTGTCCCCCAGGGGCGAACTGAAGCTTTCTTT; CDR3 protein: CASSVPQGRTEAFF
clone size: NA; J gene: TRBJ1-1; V gene: TRBV7-6; D gene: NA; CDR3 DNA: TGTGCCAGCAGGGAGACAGGAGAGGCGAACACTGAAGCTTTCTTT; CDR3 protein: CASRETGEANTEAFF
clone size: NA; J gene: TRBJ1-2; V gene: TRBV5-6; D gene: TRBD1; CDR3 DNA: TGTGCCAGCAGCTTCGGACAGGGGGGCTATGGCTACACCTTC; CDR3 protein: CASSFGQGGYGYTF
clone size: once; J gene: TRBJ2-1; V gene: TRBV19; D gene: NA; CDR3 DNA: TGTGCCAGCAGCCGGAACAGGGACGGGGGTCAGTTCTTC; CDR3 protein: CASSRNRDGGQFF
clone size: NA; J gene: TRBJ1-4; V gene: TRBV5-8; D gene: NA; CDR3 DNA: TGTGCCAGCAGCTCAACGACCGTCGAAAAACTGTTTTTT; CDR3 protein: CASSSTTVEKLFF
clone size: NA; J gene: TRBJ2-2; V gene: TRBV6-5; D gene: NA; CDR3 DNA: TGTGCCAGCAGTTACTGGACCACCAACACCGGGGAGCTGTTTTTT; CDR3 protein: CASSYWTTNTGELFF
clone size: few; J gene: TRBJ2-2; V gene: TRBV6-5; D gene: NA; CDR3 DNA: TGTGCCAGCAGTTACCCGACAGCGGACACCGGGGAGCTGTTTTTT; CDR3 protein: CASSYPTADTGELFF
clone size: NA; J gene: TRBJ1-2; V gene: TRBV27; D gene: NA; CDR3 DNA: TGTGCCAGCAGTTTTCTCAGCCGCGGTGGCTACACCTTC; CDR3 protein: CASSFLSRGGYTF
clone size: NA; J gene: TRBJ2-5; V gene: TRBV7-9; D gene: NA; CDR3 DNA: TGTGCCAGCAGCCTACCTTTAACCGGGGGCCAAGAGACCCAGTACTTC; CDR3 protein: CASSLPLTGGQETQYF
clone size: NA; J gene: TRBJ1-5; V gene: TRBV28; D gene: NA; CDR3 DNA: TGTGCCAGCAGTCAATTCCGGGCAGGGAGGAATCAGCCCCAGCATTTT; CDR3 protein: CASSQFRAGRNQPQHF
clone size: NA; J gene: TRBJ2-5; V gene: TRBV19; D gene: TRBD2; CDR3 DNA: TGTGCCAGTAGTAGACGACACAGCGGGATAGGCGAGACCCAGTACTTC; CDR3 protein: CASSRRHSGIGETQYF
clone size: NA; J gene: TRBJ2-7; V gene: TRBV19; D gene: NA; CDR3 DNA: TGTGCCAGTAGTATCGGGCAGATTGCTGCCTACGAGCAGTACTTC; CDR3 protein: CASSIGQIAAYEQYF
clone size: NA; J gene: TRBJ1-5; V gene: TRBV27; D gene: NA; CDR3 DNA: TGTGCCAGCAGTTTAACAAAGTATCTTCCGGCCCAGCATTTT; CDR3 protein: CASSLTKYLPAQHF
clone size: few; J gene: TRBJ2-5; V gene: TRBV7-3; D gene: TRBD2; CDR3 DNA: TGTGCCAGCAGCCCACTAGCGAGTGAGACCCAGTACTTC; CDR3 protein: CASSPLASETQYF
clone size: NA; J gene: TRBJ1-1; V gene: TRBV7-9; D gene: TRBD1; CDR3 DNA: TGTGCCAGCAGCCGCTCAGGGGGAGCTTTCTTT; CDR3 protein: CASSRSGGAFF
clone size: NA; J gene: TRBJ2-1; V gene: TRBV10-3; D gene: TRBD2; CDR3 DNA: TGTGCCATCAGCGTATCAGTAGCGGGAGGCGACAATGAGCAGTTCTTC; CDR3 protein: CAISVSVAGGDNEQFF
clone size: NA; J gene: TRBJ1-1; V gene: TRBV25-1; D gene: NA; CDR3 DNA: TGTGCCAGCAGTGATCCGACAAACACTGAAGCTTTCTTT; CDR3 protein: CASSDPTNTEAFF
clone size: NA; J gene: TRBJ2-5; V gene: TRBV29-1; D gene: NA; CDR3 DNA: TGCAGCGTTGAACTAGGGCCAGAGACCCAGTACTTC; CDR3 protein: CSVELGPETQYF